The clone carrying this T cell receptor beta chain appeared a single time. What it recognizes is unknown. These data belong to a study of immune cell composition in non-small cell lung cancer. The wider study: Histologic subtype was mainly adenocarcinoma or squamous cell carcinoma. Study-wide findings and caveats: No significant correlation existed between pack-years smoked and tumour clonality. About four fifths of squamous and 30% to 40% of adenocarcinoma cases had tumour-associated clones >0.5%.

Profiling relied on immunoSEQ multiplex PCR, and the TCRdb table lists in-frame clones only, not all of them. The table includes 14,000 to 15,000 clones, 69% detected once. Material for sequencing was lung tumor tissue. This TCR was sampled from a human donor with non-small cell lung cancer.

The CDR3 reads CASSLPAGFADTQYF. Here the CDR3 DNA reads TGTGCCAGCAGCTTACCAGCGGGGTTCGCAGATACGCAGTATTTT. The genes are TRBV11-1 and TRBJ2-3, with TRBD2 matching over 7 bases. Trimming removed 2 bases from V and 4 bases from J; junction bases left unmatched: 6. The CDR3 consists of 15 residues. Germline assignment: CDR1 SGHAT and CDR2 FQDESV (reference sequence).